Shown below are 2 T cell receptor beta chains from a single sample sequenced in a study. Sequencing was performed with immunoSEQ multiplex PCR; in TCRdb, only in-frame clones are kept and a portion is missing. The data contain tens of thousands of clones, 85% to 95% of them singletons. The specimen sequenced was PBMCs. The source is a man in his forties with rheumatoid arthritis.

The J gene is TRBJ2-7, the V gene TRBV6-2 or TRBV6-3, with D possibly being TRBD1 (5 bases). Trimming pared 6 bases from V and 7 bases from J, leaving 16 bases between. This CDR3 region has 13 residues. Germline V gives CDR1 MNHEY, CDR2 SVGEGT. CDR3 amino acids: CASSPQAVTEQYF. As DNA, the CDR3 is TGTGCCAGCAGCCCACAGGCCGTGACTGAGCAGTACTTC.

The rearrangement joins TRBV19 to TRBJ1-2; TRBD1 matches at 10 bases. The trim removed 11 bases at V and 3 bases at J, leaving 6 bases unmatched. Germline assignment: CDR1 LNHDA and CDR2 SQIVND (reference sequence). This CDR3 has 13 residues. The CDR3 DNA sequence: TGTGCCGCAGGGACAGGGGTGCACTATGGCTACACCTTC. Amino acid sequence: CAAGTGVHYGYTF.